This T cell receptor beta chain was retrieved from a study of siplizumab effects on memory and regulatory T cells. Assay: immunoSEQ multiplex PCR; the TCRdb copy retains only in-frame clones and omits some. The data contain tens of thousands of clones, under 95% of them singletons. The germline V gene has CDR1 SGHVS and CDR2 FNYEAQ. The CDR3 runs to 18 residues. Trimming took off 1 base at V and 8 bases at J, with 24 bases between the two ends. The rearrangement joins TRBV7-6 to TRBJ2-1, with D possibly matching TRBD2 (6 bases). This TCR derives from a human donor in good health. Sequenced sample: CD8+ T cells sorted from blood. The CDR3 loop reads CASSLVEAEGPFLHEQFF. DNA for the CDR3: TGTGCCAGCAGCTTAGTAGAAGCGGAGGGCCCCTTTTTGCATGAGCAGTTCTTC.